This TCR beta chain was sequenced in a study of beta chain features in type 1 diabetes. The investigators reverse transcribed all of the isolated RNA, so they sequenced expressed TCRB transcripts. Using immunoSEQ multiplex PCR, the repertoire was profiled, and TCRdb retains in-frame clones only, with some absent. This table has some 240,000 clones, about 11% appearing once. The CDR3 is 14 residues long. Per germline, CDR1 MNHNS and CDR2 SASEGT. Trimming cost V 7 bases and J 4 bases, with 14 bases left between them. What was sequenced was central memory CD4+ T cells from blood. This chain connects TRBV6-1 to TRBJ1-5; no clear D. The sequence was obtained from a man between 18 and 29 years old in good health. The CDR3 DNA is TGTGCCAGCAAAGAGGGATCCGGGAATCAGCCCCAGCATTTT. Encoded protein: CASKEGSGNQPQHF.